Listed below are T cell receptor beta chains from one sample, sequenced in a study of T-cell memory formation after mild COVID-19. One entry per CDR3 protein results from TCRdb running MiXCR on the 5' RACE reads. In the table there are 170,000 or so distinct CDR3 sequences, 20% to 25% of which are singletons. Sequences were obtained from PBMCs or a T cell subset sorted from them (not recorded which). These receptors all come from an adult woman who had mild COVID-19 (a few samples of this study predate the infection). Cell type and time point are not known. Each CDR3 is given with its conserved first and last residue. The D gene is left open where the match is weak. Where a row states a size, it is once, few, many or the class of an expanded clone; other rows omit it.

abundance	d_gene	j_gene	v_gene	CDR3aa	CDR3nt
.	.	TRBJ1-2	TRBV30	CAWSPQGTAYGYTF	TGTGCCTGGAGTCCCCAGGGAACAGCTTATGGCTACACCTTC
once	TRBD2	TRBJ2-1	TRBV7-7	CASSLSGRRAYNEQFF	TGTGCTAGCAGCTTAAGCGGGAGGCGCGCCTACAATGAGCAGTTCTTC
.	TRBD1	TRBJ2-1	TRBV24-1	CATSDPSSGTGSRNEQFF	TGTGCCACCAGTGATCCATCCAGCGGGACAGGGTCAAGGAATGAGCAGTTCTTC
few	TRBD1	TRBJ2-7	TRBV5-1	CASSLTGGADEQYF	TGCGCCAGCAGCTTAACAGGGGGCGCGGACGAGCAGTACTTC
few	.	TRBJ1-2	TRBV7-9	CASSLGQTDTYGYTF	TGTGCCAGCAGCTTAGGGCAGACAGACACCTATGGCTACACCTTC
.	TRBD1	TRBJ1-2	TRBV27	CASSVQGAQSYGYTF	TGTGCCAGCAGTGTACAGGGGGCGCAGAGCTATGGCTACACCTTC
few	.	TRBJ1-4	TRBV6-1	CASSETLAATNEKLFF	TGTGCCAGCAGTGAAACTTTGGCAGCAACTAATGAAAAACTGTTTTTT
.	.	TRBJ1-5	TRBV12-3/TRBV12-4	CASSLSGVGNQPQHF	TGTGCCAGCAGTCTCTCGGGGGTAGGGAATCAGCCCCAGCATTTT
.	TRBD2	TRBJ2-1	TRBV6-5	CATSGTSGREEFF	TGTGCCACCTCGGGTACTAGCGGGAGGGAGGAGTTCTTC
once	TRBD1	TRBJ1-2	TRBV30	CAWRATGGGYYGYTF	TGTGCCTGGAGGGCCACAGGGGGCGGATACTATGGCTACACCTTC
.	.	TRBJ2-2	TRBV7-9	CASSFQDRNTGELFF	TGTGCCAGCAGCTTTCAGGACAGAAACACCGGGGAGCTGTTTTTT
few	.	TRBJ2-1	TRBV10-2	CASSESKVNEQFF	TGCGCCAGCAGTGAGTCCAAAGTAAATGAGCAGTTCTTC
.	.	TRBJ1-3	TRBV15	CATSRVPGNTIYF	TGTGCCACCAGCAGAGTACCGGGAAACACCATATATTTT
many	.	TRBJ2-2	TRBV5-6	CASSDPKKTGPGELFF	TGTGCCAGCAGCGACCCAAAAAAGACAGGCCCCGGGGAGCTGTTTTTT
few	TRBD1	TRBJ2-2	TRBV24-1	CATSDHPGTGNTGELFF	TGTGCCACCAGTGATCATCCCGGGACAGGGAACACCGGGGAGCTGTTTTTT
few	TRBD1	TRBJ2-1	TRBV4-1	CASSRPRDREANEQFF	TGCGCCAGCAGCCGCCCCCGGGACAGGGAGGCCAATGAGCAGTTCTTC
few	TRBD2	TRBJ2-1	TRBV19	CASSVGLAGYGDEQFF	TGTGCCAGTAGTGTTGGACTAGCGGGATATGGCGATGAGCAGTTCTTC
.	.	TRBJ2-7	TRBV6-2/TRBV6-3	CASSSPHTEDYEQYF	TGTGCCAGCAGTTCCCCCCATACGGAAGACTACGAGCAGTACTTC
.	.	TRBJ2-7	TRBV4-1	CASSQDRDYEQYF	TGCGCCAGCAGCCAAGACCGAGACTACGAGCAGTACTTC
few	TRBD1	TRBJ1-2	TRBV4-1	CASSRTGTELGYTF	TGCGCCAGCAGCCGAACCGGGACAGAGCTCGGCTACACCTTC
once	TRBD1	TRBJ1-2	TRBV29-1	CSVVTPPTSQGTYGYTF	TGCAGCGTTGTTACCCCTCCGACCTCACAGGGGACCTATGGCTACACCTTC
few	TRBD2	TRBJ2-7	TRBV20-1	CSADPGLAPLVEQYF	TGCAGTGCTGACCCGGGACTAGCGCCGTTGGTCGAGCAGTACTTC
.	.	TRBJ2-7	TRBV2	CASTSGGPLYEQYF	TGTGCCAGCACCTCCGGGGGCCCTCTCTACGAGCAGTACTTC
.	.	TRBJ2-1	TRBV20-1	CSARDVGYEQFF	TGCAGTGCTAGAGATGTAGGCTATGAGCAGTTCTTC
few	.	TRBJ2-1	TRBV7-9	CASSTVRDYNEQFF	TGTGCCAGCAGCACCGTCAGGGATTACAATGAGCAGTTCTTC
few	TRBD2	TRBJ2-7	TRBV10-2	CASSVSGTSGYEQYF	TGCGCCAGCAGCGTCTCCGGGACTAGCGGCTACGAGCAGTACTTC
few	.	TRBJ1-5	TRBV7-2	CASSLMASAYSNQPQHF	TGTGCCAGCAGCTTAATGGCTAGCGCATATAGCAATCAGCCCCAGCATTTT
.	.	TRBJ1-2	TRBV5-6	CASVIWGVGGAAYGYTF	TGTGCCAGTGTGATCTGGGGTGTTGGGGGAGCGGCCTATGGCTACACCTTC
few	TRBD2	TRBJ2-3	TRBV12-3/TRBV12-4	CASSRTSGGTDTQYF	TGTGCCAGCAGTCGGACTAGCGGGGGCACAGATACGCAGTATTTT
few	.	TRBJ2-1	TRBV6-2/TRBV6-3	CASSLSREQFF	TGTGCCAGCAGTTTGAGTCGGGAGCAGTTCTTC
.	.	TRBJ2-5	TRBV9	CASSEGWGQETQYF	TGTGCCAGCAGCGAGGGATGGGGCCAAGAGACCCAGTACTTC
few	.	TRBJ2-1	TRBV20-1	CSVALSYNEQFF	TGCAGTGTTGCGCTCTCCTACAATGAGCAGTTCTTC
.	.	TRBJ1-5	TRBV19	CASTSGSQPQHF	TGTGCCAGTACCTCAGGGTCTCAGCCCCAGCATTTT
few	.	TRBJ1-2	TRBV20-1	CSAREAGHGYTF	TGCAGTGCTAGAGAGGCAGGGCATGGCTACACCTTC
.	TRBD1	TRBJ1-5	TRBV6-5	CASSPVGTGIQPQHF	TGTGCCAGCAGCCCAGTGGGGACAGGGATTCAGCCCCAGCATTTT
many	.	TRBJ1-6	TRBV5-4	CASSLGGEGSPLHF	TGTGCCAGCAGCTTGGGGGGTGAGGGTTCACCCCTCCACTTT
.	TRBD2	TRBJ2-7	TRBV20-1	CSARERLAGPYEQYF	TGCAGTGCTAGAGAGAGGCTAGCGGGGCCCTACGAGCAGTACTTC
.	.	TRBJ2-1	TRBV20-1	CSAIPAGVYNEQFF	TGCAGTGCTATTCCCGCCGGTGTGTACAATGAGCAGTTCTTC
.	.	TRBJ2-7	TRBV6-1	CASSEYPIRRGRYEQYF	TGTGCCAGCAGTGAATACCCAATAAGGCGGGGCCGGTACGAGCAGTACTTC
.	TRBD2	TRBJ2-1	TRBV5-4	CASSLLASGRGDEQFF	TGTGCCAGCAGCTTATTAGCCAGCGGGAGGGGGGATGAGCAGTTCTTC
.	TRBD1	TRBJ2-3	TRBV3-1	CASSHAHRGPAEDTQYF	TGTGCCAGCAGCCACGCTCACAGGGGGCCGGCGGAAGATACGCAGTATTTT
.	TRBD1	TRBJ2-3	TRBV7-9	CASSSTRGQGDDTDTQYF	TGTGCCAGCAGCTCAACTAGGGGACAGGGGGATGACACAGATACGCAGTATTTT
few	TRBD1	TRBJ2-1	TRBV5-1	CASSSSGTGSYNEQFF	TGCGCCAGCAGCTCAAGCGGGACAGGGTCCTACAATGAGCAGTTCTTC
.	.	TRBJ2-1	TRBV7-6	CASSFPLEDPRNEQFF	TGTGCCAGCAGCTTTCCGTTGGAGGATCCTAGAAATGAGCAGTTCTTC
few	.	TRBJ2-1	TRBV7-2	CASSLVWSDSYNEQFF	TGTGCCAGCAGCTTAGTGTGGAGCGACTCCTACAATGAGCAGTTCTTC
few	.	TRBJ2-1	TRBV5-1	CASSLEEGLDHNEQFF	TGCGCCAGCAGCTTGGAAGAGGGACTCGACCACAATGAGCAGTTCTTC
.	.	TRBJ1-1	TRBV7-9	CASSSKMGAEAFF	TGTGCCAGCAGCTCCAAGATGGGGGCTGAAGCTTTCTTT
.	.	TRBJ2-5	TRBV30	CAWSGRIQPTQYF	TGTGCCTGGAGTGGGCGGATTCAACCTACCCAGTACTTC
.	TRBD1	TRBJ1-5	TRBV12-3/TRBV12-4	CASSSDRGQPQHF	TGTGCCAGCAGTTCCGACAGGGGCCAGCCCCAGCATTTT
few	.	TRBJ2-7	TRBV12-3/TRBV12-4	CASSLDGRIWSKEQYF	TGTGCCAGCAGTTTAGATGGGAGGATTTGGTCGAAGGAGCAGTACTTC
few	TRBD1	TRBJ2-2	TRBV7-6	CASSLAATGDRLAPSRIGELFF	TGTGCCAGCAGCTTAGCGGCGACAGGGGACAGATTAGCGCCCTCGAGGATCGGGGAGCTGTTTTTT
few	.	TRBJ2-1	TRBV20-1	CSAKLPEYNEQFF	TGCAGTGCTAAACTACCAGAGTACAATGAGCAGTTCTTC